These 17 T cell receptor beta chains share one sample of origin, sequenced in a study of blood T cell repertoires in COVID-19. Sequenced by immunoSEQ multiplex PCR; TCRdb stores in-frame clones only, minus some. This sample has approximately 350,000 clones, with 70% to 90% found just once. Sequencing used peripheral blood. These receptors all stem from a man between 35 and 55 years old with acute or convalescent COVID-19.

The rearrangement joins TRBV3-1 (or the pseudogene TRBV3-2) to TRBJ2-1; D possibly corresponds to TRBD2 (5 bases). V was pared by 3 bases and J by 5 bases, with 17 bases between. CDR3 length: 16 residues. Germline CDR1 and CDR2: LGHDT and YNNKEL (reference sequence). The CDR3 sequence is CASSHLRRTVNNEQFF. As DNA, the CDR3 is TGTGCCAGCAGCCACCTCAGGAGGACTGTGAACAATGAGCAGTTCTTC.

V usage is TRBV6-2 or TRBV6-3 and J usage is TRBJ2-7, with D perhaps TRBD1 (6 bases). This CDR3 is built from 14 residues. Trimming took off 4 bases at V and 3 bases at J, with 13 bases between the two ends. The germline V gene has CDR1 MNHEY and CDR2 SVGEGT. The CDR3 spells CASSSLRRGYEQYF. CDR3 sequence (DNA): TGTGCCAGCAGTTCCCTCCGCAGGGGCTACGAGCAGTACTTC.

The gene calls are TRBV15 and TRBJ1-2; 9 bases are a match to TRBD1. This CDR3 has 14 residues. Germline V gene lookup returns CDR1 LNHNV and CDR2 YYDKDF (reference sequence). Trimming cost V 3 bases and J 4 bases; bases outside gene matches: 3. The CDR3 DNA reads TGTGCCACCAGCAGGACAGGGGGTCCCTATGGCTACACCTTC. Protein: CATSRTGGPYGYTF.

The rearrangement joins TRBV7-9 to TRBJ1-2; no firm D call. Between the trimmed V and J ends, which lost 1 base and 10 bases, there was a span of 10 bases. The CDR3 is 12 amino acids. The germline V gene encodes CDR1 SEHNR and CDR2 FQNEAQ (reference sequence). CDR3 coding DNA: TGTGCCAGCAGCTTAGAAACGGGTGACTACACCTTC. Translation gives CASSLETGDYTF.

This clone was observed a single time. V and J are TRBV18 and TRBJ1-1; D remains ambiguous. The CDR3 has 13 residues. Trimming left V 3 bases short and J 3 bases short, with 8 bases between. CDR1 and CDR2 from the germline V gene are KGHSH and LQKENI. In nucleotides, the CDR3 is TGTGCCAGCTCACCGGGCCGCGACACTGAAGCTTTCTTT. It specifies CASSPGRDTEAFF.

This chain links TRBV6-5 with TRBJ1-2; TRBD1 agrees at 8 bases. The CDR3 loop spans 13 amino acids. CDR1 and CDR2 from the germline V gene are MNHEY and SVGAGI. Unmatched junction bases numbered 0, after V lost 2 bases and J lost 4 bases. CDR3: CASSYDRGYGYTF. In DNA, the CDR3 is TGTGCCAGCAGTTACGACAGGGGCTATGGCTACACCTTC.

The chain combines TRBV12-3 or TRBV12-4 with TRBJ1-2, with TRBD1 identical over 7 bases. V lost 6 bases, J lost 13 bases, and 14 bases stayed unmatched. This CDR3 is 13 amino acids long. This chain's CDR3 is CASRGGQNPLGTF. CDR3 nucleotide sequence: TGTGCCAGCAGGGGGGGACAGAACCCTTTGGGCACCTTC.

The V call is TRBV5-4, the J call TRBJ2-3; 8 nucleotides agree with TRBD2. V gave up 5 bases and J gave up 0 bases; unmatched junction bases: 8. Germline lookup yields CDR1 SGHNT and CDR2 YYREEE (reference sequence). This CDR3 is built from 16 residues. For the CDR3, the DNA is TGTGCCAGCAGTCCGTCAGCGGGGGTTAGCACAGATACGCAGTATTTT. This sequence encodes CASSPSAGVSTDTQYF.

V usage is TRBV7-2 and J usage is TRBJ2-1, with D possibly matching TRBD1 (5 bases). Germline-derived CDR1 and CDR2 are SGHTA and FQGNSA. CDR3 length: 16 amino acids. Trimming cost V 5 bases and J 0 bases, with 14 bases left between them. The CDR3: CASSPRQLSSYNEQFF. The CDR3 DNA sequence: TGTGCCAGCAGCCCCCGACAGCTGAGCTCCTACAATGAGCAGTTCTTC. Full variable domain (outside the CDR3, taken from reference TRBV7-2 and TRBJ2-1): GAGVSQSPSNKVTEKGKDVELRCDPISGHTALYWYRQSLGQGLEFLIYFQGNSAPDKSGLPSDRFSAERTGGSVSTLTIQRTQQEDSAVYLCASSPRQLSSYNEQFFGPGTRLTVL.

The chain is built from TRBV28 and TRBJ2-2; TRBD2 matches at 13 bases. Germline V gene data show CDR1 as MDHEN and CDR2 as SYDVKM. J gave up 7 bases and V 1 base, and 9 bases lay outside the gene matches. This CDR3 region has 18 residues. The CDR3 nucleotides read TGTGCCAGCAGTTTATCTACCGGGACTAGCGGGAAGGGCGGGGAGCTGTTTTTT. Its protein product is CASSLSTGTSGKGGELFF.

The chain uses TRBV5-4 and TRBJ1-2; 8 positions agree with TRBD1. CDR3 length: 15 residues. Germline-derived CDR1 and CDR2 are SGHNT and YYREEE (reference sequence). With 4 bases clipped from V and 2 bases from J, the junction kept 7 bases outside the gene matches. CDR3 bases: TGTGCCAGCAGCATGCAGGGGGCCGCCAACTATGGCTACACCTTC. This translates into CASSMQGAANYGYTF.

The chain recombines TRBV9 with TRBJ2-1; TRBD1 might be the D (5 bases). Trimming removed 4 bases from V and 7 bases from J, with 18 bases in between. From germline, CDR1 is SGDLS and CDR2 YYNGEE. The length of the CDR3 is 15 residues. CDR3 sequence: CASSPRALGQNEQFF. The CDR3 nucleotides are TGTGCCAGCAGCCCCCGGGCCCTCGGACAAAATGAGCAGTTCTTC.

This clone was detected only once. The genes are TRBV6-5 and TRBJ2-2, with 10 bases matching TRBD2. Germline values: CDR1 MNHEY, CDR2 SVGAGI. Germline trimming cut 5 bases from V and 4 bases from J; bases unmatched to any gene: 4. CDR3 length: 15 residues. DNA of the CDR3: TGTGCCAGCAGTCCGGGACTAGCGAGCACCGGGGAGCTGTTTTTT. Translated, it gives CASSPGLASTGELFF.

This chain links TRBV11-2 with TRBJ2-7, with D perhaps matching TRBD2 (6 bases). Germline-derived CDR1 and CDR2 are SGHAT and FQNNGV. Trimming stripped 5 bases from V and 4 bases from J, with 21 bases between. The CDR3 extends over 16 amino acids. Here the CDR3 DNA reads TGTGCCAGCAGCCGACCGCGGGGTTTGGTAAGGTACGAGCAGTACTTC. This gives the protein CASSRPRGLVRYEQYF.

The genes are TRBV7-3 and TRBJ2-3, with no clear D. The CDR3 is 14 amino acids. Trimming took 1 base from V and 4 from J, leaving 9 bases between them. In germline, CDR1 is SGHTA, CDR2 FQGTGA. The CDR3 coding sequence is TGTGCCAGCAGCTTAATGCCACGGGCAGATACGCAGTATTTT. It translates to CASSLMPRADTQYF.

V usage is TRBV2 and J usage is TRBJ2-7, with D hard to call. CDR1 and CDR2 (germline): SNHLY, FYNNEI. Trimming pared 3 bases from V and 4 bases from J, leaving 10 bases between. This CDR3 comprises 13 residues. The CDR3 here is CASSDETSYEQYF. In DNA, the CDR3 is TGTGCCAGCAGTGACGAGACATCTTACGAGCAGTACTTC.

The CDR3 bases are TGTGCCAGCAGTATCCACAGGGCGTCTCAGCCCCAGCATTTT. Its protein product is CASSIHRASQPQHF. The gene calls are TRBV28 and TRBJ1-5, with D possibly being TRBD1 (6 bases). There are 14 residues in the CDR3. Germline CDR1 and CDR2: MDHEN and SYDVKM. Trimming removed 5 bases from V and 6 bases from J, with 14 bases in between.